What follows is one T cell receptor (beta chain) and its context. Its matching antigen is unknown. The data are from a study of OX40 agonist ivuxolimab in advanced cancers. The wider study: Clinicians treated patients with ivuxolimab, an agonistic anti-OX40 (CD134) antibody. Three individuals attained partial responses, comprising one hepatocellular carcinoma case and two cutaneous melanoma cases.

Sequencing used immunoSEQ multiplex PCR; TCRdb keeps in-frame clones, though not all of them. The repertoire holds fewer than 90,000 clones, about 93% seen once, with roughly 6.4% in the top ten. The investigators sampled blood at baseline, at cycle 4 day 1, and at cycle 7 day 1. Whole-study findings and limits: Expansion of clones was among the lowest in partial responders at 0.1-3.0 mg/kg.

The CDR3 contains 15 residues. Germline V gene sequence: CDR1 KGHSH, CDR2 LQKENI. Losses at the gene ends were 3 bases for V and 9 bases for J; bases not matched to a gene: 11. This specimen consisted of CD4+ or CD8+ T cells sorted from blood, obtained in a trial of the OX40 agonist ivuxolimab. The TCR was taken from an adult with an advanced solid tumor such as melanoma, head and neck, liver or kidney cancer. The rearrangement joins TRBV18 to TRBJ2-1; 7 bases map to TRBD2. The CDR3 region has the DNA TGTGCCAGCTCACCGGGGGGGAGGAGGATAGGTGAGCAGTTCTTC. This sequence encodes CASSPGGRRIGEQFF.